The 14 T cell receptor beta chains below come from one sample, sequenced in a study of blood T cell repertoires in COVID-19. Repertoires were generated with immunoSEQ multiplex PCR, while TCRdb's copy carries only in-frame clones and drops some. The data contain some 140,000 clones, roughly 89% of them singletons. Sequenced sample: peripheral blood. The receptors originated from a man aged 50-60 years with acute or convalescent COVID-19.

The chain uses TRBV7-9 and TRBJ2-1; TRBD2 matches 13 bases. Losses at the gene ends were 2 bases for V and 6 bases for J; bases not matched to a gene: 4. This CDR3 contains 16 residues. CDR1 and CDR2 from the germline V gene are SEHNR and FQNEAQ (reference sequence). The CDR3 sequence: CASSLPLAGGRNEQFF. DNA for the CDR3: TGTGCCAGCAGCTTACCACTAGCGGGGGGGCGCAATGAGCAGTTCTTC. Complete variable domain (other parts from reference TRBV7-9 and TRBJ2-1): DTGVSQNPRHKITKRGQNVTFRCDPISEHNRLYWYRQTLGQGPEFLTYFQNEAQLEKSRLLSDRFSAERPKGSFSTLEIQRTEQGDSAMYLCASSLPLAGGRNEQFFGPGTRLTVL.

The CDR3 region has the DNA TGTGCCAGTAGTGTCGACAGGGACACTGAAGCTTTCTTT. Protein sequence: CASSVDRDTEAFF. The chain uses TRBV19 and TRBJ1-1; 7 positions agree with TRBD1. Germline CDR1 LNHDA, CDR2 SQIVND (reference sequence). The CDR3 contains 13 residues. V was pared by 5 bases and J by 3 bases, with 3 bases of the junction left unmatched.

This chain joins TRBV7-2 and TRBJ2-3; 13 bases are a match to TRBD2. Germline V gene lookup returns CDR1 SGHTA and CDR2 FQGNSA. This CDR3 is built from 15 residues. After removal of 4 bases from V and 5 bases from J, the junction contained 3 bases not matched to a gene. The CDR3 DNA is TGTGCCAGCAGCTACAGGACTAGCGGGGGAGATACGCAGTATTTT. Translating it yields CASSYRTSGGDTQYF.

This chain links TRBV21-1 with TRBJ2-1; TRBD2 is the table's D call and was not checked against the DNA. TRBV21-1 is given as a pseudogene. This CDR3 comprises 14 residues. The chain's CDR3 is CASSKAIAGGRQFF. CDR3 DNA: TGTGCCAGCAGCAAAGCGATAGCGGGGGGGCGGCAGTTCTTC.

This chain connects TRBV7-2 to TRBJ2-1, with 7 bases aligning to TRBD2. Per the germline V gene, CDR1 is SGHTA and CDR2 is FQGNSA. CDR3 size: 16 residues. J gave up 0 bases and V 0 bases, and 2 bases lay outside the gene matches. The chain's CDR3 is CASSLALAVSYNEQFF. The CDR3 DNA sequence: TGTGCCAGCAGCTTAGCCCTAGCGGTCTCCTACAATGAGCAGTTCTTC.

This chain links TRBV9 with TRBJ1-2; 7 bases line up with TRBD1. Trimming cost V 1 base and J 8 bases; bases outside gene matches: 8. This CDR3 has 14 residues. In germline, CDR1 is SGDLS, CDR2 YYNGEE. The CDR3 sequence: CASSVLDRVGGYTF. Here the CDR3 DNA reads TGTGCCAGCAGCGTACTCGACAGGGTCGGGGGCTACACCTTC.

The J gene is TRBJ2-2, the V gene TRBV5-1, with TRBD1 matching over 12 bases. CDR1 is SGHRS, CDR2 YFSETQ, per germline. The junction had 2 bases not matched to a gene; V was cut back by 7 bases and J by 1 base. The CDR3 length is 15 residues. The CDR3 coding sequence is TGCGCCAGCGGGACAGGGGGCAAGAACACCGGGGAGCTGTTTTTT. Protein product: CASGTGGKNTGELFF.

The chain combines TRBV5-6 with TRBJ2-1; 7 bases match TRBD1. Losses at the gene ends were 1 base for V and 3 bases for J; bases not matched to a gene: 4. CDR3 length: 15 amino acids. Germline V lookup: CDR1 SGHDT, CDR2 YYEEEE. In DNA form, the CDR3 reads TGTGCCAGCAGCTTGCGACAGGGCGGCTACAATGAGCAGTTCTTC. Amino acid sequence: CASSLRQGGYNEQFF.

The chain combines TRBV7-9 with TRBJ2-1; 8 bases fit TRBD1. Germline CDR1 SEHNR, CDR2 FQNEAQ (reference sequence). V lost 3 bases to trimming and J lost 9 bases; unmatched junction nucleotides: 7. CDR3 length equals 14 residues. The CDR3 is CASSLAGTGGEQFF. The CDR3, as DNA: TGTGCCAGCAGCTTGGCGGGGACAGGAGGTGAGCAGTTCTTC.

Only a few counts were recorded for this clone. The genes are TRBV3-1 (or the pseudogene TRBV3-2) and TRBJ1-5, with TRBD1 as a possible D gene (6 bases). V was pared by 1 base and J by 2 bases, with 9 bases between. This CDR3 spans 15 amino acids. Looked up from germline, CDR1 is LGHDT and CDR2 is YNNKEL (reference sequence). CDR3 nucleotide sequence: TGTGCCAGCAGCCAAGGGGGGCTTGGCAATCAGCCCCAGCATTTT. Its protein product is CASSQGGLGNQPQHF.

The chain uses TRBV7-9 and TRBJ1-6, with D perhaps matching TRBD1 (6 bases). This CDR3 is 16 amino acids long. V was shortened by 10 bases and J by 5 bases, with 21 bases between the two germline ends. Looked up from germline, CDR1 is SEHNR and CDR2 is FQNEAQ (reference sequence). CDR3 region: CATQGWGLGDNSPLHF. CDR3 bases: TGTGCCACCCAGGGGTGGGGGCTCGGGGATAATTCACCCCTCCACTTT.

CDR3 sequence: CASSAGAGVANEQFF. DNA for the CDR3: TGTGCCAGCAGCGCCGGGGCGGGGGTGGCCAATGAGCAGTTCTTC. This chain uses TRBV9 with TRBJ2-1, with TRBD2 matching 7 bases. In germline, CDR1 is SGDLS, CDR2 YYNGEE. V shed 3 bases and J 6 bases; nucleotides not matched to a gene: 9. The CDR3 loop spans 15 amino acids.

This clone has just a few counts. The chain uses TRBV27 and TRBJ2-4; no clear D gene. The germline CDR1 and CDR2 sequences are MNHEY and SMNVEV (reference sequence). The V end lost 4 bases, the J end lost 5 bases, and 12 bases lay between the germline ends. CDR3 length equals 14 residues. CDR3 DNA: TGTGCCAGCAGTTCTCTGTTAGTCCAAAACATTCAGTACTTC. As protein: CASSSLLVQNIQYF.

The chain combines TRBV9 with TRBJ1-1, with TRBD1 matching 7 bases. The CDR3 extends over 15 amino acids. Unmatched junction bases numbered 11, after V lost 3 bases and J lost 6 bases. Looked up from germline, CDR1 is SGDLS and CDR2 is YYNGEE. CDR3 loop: CASSGQGSKYSEAFF. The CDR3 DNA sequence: TGTGCCAGCAGCGGACAGGGTAGCAAGTACTCTGAAGCTTTCTTT.